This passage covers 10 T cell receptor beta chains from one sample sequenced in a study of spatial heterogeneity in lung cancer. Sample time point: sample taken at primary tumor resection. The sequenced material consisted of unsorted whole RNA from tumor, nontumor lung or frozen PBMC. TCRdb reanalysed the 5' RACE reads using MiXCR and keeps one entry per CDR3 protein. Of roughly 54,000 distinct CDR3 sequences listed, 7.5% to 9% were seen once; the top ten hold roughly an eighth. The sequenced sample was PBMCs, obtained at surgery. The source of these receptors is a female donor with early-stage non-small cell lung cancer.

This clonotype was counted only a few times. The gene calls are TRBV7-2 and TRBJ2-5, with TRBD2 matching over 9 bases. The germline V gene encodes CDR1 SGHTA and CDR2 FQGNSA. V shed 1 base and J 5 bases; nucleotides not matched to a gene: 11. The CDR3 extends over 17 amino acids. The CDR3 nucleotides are TGTGCCAGCAGCTTAGTCCCCCCTGGCGGGGGGGCGGAGACCCAGTACTTC. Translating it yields CASSLVPPGGGAETQYF.

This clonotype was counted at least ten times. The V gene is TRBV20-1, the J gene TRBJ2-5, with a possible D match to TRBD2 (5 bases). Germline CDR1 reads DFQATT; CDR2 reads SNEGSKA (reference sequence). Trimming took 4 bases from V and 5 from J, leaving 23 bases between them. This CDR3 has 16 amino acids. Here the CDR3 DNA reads TGCAGTGCTATTAGAACCCACACTAGTCTAGGGGAGACCCAGTACTTC. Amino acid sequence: CSAIRTHTSLGETQYF.

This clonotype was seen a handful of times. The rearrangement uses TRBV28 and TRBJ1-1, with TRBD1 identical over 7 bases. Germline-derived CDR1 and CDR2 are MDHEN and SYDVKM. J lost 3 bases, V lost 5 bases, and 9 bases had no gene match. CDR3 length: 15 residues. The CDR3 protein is CASSHTGTAYTEAFF. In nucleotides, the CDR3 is TGTGCCAGCAGTCACACCGGGACAGCTTACACTGAAGCTTTCTTT.

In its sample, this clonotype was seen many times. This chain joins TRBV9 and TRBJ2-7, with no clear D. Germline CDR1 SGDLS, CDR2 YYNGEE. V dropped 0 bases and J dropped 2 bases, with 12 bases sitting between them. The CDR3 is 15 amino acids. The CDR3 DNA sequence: TGTGCCAGCAGCGTAGCTCCCAGCTTTGCCTACGAGCAGTACTTC. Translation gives CASSVAPSFAYEQYF.

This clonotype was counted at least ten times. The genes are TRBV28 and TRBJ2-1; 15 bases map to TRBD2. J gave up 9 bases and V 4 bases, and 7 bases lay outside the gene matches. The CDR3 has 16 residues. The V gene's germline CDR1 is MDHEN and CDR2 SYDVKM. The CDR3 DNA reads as TGTGCCAGCAGTTCATGGACTAGCGGGGGGGATGGTGAGCAGTTCTTC. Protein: CASSSWTSGGDGEQFF.

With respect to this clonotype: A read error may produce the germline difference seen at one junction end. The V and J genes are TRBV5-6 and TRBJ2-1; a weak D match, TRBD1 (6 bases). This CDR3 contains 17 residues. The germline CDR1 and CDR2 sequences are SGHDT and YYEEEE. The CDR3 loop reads CASTVYTGSVSYNKQFF. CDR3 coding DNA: TGTGCCAGCACCGTATATACAGGGTCAGTGTCCTACAATAAGCAGTTCTTC.

CDR3 protein: CASSNQGSGELFF. CDR3 nucleotides: TGTGCCAGCAGTAACCAGGGATCCGGGGAGCTGTTTTTT. The chain links TRBV12-3 or TRBV12-4 to TRBJ2-2; maybe TRBD1 (5 bases). The V gene lost 5 bases and the J gene lost 6 bases, with 10 bases spanning the gap. The CDR3 length is 13 residues.

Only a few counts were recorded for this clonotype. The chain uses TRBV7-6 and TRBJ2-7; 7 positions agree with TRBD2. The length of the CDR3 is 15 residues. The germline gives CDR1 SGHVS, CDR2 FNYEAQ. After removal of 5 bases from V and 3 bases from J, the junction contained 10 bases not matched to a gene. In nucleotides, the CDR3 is TGTGCCAGCAGCGTAGGGGACGGGGGGTTCTACGAGCAGTACTTC. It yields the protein CASSVGDGGFYEQYF. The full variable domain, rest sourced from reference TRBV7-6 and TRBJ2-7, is GAGVSQSPRYKVTKRGQDVALRCDPISGHVSLYWYRQALGQGPEFLTYFNYEAQQDKSGLPNDRFSAERPEGSISTLTIQRTEQRDSAMYRCASSVGDGGFYEQYFGPGTRLTVT.

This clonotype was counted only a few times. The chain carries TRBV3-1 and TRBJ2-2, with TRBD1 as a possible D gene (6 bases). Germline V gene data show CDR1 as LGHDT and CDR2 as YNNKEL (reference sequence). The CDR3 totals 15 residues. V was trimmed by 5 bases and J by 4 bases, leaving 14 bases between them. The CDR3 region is CASSIIRGGTGELFF. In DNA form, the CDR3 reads TGTGCCAGCAGCATCATCCGAGGGGGCACCGGGGAGCTGTTTTTT. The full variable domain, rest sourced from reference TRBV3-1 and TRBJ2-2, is DTAVSQTPKYLVTQMGNDKSIKCEQNLGHDTMYWYKQDSKKFLKIMFSYNNKELIINETVPNRFSPKSPDKAHLNLHINSLELGDSAVYFCASSIIRGGTGELFFGEGSRLTVL.

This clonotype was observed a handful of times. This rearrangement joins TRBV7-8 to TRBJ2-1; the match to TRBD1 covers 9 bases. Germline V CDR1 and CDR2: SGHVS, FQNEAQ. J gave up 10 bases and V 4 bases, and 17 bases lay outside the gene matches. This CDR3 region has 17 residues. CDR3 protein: CASSSGQGLADTGEQFF. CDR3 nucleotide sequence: TGTGCCAGCAGCTCCGGACAGGGGTTAGCCGATACTGGCGAGCAGTTCTTC.